The 24 T cell receptor beta chains below all came from one sample that was sequenced in a study of human T cells and chemical hapten exposure. Indicated time point: patch test 1, 2 weeks after DPC sensitization. Described treatment: therapeutic diphenylcyclopropenone sensitization with weekly scalp DPC. TCRdb reprocessed the RACE reads with MiXCR, giving one entry per CDR3 protein. Seen here are 180,000 or so distinct CDR3 sequences, more than 14% observed once, and the top ten hold about 1.7%. The input for sequencing was whole blood, taken in connection with sensitization to the hapten diphenylcyclopropenone (DPC). The receptor source for this set is a woman aged 30 to 39 with alopecia areata. Some clones in this sample may be carry-over from other donors' samples.

This clonotype was seen only a few times. The J gene is TRBJ2-5, the V gene TRBV25-1; D not certain. The V and J ends lost 0 bases and 3 bases respectively, with 8 bases between them. The V gene's germline CDR1 is MGHDK and CDR2 SYGVNS. CDR3 length: 14 residues. As DNA, the CDR3 is TGTGCCAGCAGTGAATATAATAGGGAAGAGACCCAGTACTTC. It encodes CASSEYNREETQYF.

The chain combines TRBV2 with TRBJ2-5; possible D gene TRBD1, 5 bases. The germline V and J ends were trimmed by 6 bases and 1 base, with 12 bases remaining between them. Germline CDR1 and CDR2: SNHLY and FYNNEI. The CDR3 runs to 14 residues. The CDR3 here is CASSPQGPQETQYF. The CDR3 region has the DNA TGTGCCAGCAGCCCTCAGGGTCCCCAAGAGACCCAGTACTTC.

This chain uses TRBV7-2 with TRBJ2-5; 10 nucleotides align to TRBD1. CDR3 length: 11 amino acids. Germline values: CDR1 SGHTA, CDR2 FQGNSA. The junction had 0 bases not matched to a gene; V was cut back by 8 bases and J by 6 bases. The chain's CDR3 is CASDRGQTQYF. CDR3 sequence (DNA): TGTGCCAGCGACAGGGGGCAGACCCAGTACTTC.

This clonotype was observed many times. The J gene is TRBJ2-1, the V gene TRBV5-4; maybe TRBD2 (5 bases). Trimming removed 0 bases at V and 4 bases at J, with 11 bases between. This CDR3 contains 15 residues. Per germline, CDR1 SGHNT and CDR2 YYREEE (reference sequence). CDR3 in DNA: TGTGCCAGCAGCTTGGTCGGGGTTAGATACAATGAGCAGTTCTTC. Protein: CASSLVGVRYNEQFF.

The chain recombines TRBV5-4 with TRBJ2-3, with D tentatively TRBD1 (5 bases). The V and J ends lost 3 bases and 6 bases respectively, with 23 bases between them. The CDR3 extends over 17 amino acids. Looked up from germline, CDR1 is SGHNT and CDR2 is YYREEE (reference sequence). The CDR3 DNA reads TGTGCCAGCAGCTCTCGTGCCGGGCCCCTAGGGGTGGATACGCAGTATTTT. Protein sequence: CASSSRAGPLGVDTQYF.

V is TRBV20-1 and J is TRBJ1-1; the D gene is possibly TRBD1 (5 bases). V was clipped by 3 bases and J by 0 bases, with 11 bases between them. The CDR3 extends over 14 amino acids. The germline V gene has CDR1 DFQATT and CDR2 SNEGSKA (reference sequence). CDR3 bases: TGCAGTGCTAGGTTCACAGGAATGAACACTGAAGCTTTCTTT. Its translation is CSARFTGMNTEAFF.

This clonotype has only a few counts. This chain joins TRBV30 and TRBJ1-5; weak D call: TRBD1 (5 bases). This CDR3 spans 13 amino acids. V lost 2 bases, J lost 3 bases, and 8 bases lay in between. CDR1 and CDR2 from the germline V gene are GTSNPN and SVGIG (reference sequence). The CDR3 DNA follows: TGTGCCTGGAGTCAGGGTCTCAATCAGCCCCAGCATTTT. It codes for CAWSQGLNQPQHF.

This clonotype was seen many times. The genes are TRBV10-1 and TRBJ1-1; D unresolved. CDR1 and CDR2 from the germline V gene are WNHNN and SYGVQD (reference sequence). The CDR3 has 13 amino acids. Trimming took 2 bases from V and 0 from J, leaving 4 bases between them. The CDR3 DNA follows: TGCGCCAGCAGTGAGACACTGAACACTGAAGCTTTCTTT. It yields the protein CASSETLNTEAFF.

A note on this clonotype: One base away lies a much larger clone, so this may be a sequencing read error. CDR3 region: CTSSYSRRPVRGPNEQFF. DNA for the CDR3: TGTACCAGCAGTTACTCTCGCCGCCCCGTGAGGGGCCCCAATGAGCAGTTCTTC. The J gene is TRBJ2-1, the V gene TRBV6-2 or TRBV6-3; D tentatively reads TRBD1 or TRBD2 (5 bases each). This CDR3 contains 18 residues. Germline assignment: CDR1 MNHEY and CDR2 SVGEGT.

The chain couples TRBV27 to TRBJ1-5, with D possibly matching TRBD1 (5 bases). The CDR3 length is 13 residues. Germline values: CDR1 MNHEY, CDR2 SMNVEV (reference sequence). Between the trimmed V and J ends, which lost 6 bases and 7 bases, there was a span of 13 bases. This CDR3 is CASSPTEIQPQHF. Here the CDR3 DNA reads TGTGCCAGCAGCCCGACAGAAATCCAGCCCCAGCATTTT.

This clonotype was recorded a few times. The V gene is TRBV12-3 or TRBV12-4, the J gene TRBJ1-3; TRBD1 agrees at 7 bases. The ends lost 6 bases at V and 0 bases at J; junction bases unmatched: 5. CDR3 size: 15 residues. CDR3 in amino acids: CASSQGQNSGNTIYF. Written as DNA, the CDR3 is TGTGCCAGCAGCCAGGGACAGAACTCTGGAAACACCATATATTTT.

As for this clonotype: A clone one base away is much larger, so this may be a read error. This chain uses TRBV7-8 with TRBJ1-5; the D gene is possibly TRBD1 (5 bases). This CDR3 is 12 amino acids long. Between the trimmed V and J ends, which lost 5 bases and 5 bases, there was a span of 7 bases. Looked up from germline, CDR1 is SGHVS and CDR2 is FQNEAQ. The CDR3 loop is CASSRGDQPQHF. The CDR3 region has the DNA TGTGCCAGCAGCCGAGGGGATCAGCCCCAGCATTTT.

The chain links TRBV10-3 to TRBJ2-5; 9 positions agree with TRBD1. Germline values: CDR1 ENHRY, CDR2 SYGVKD. The CDR3 is made up of 12 amino acids. Losses at the gene ends were 8 bases for V and 4 bases for J; bases not matched to a gene: 2. The CDR3 nucleotides read TGTGCCATCGGACAGGGGATAGAGACCCAGTACTTC. Protein product: CAIGQGIETQYF.

This chain connects TRBV7-2 to TRBJ2-2; D unresolved. V dropped 3 bases and J dropped 0 bases, with 8 bases sitting between them. Germline-derived CDR1 and CDR2 are SGHTA and FQGNSA. The CDR3 totals 15 residues. The CDR3 nucleotides read TGTGCCAGCAGCTTTGGGCTTGCGAACACCGGGGAGCTGTTTTTT. Its protein is CASSFGLANTGELFF.

Remarks on this clonotype: Just one base apart from a much larger clone, this may be a read error. As the CDR3 is not closed by the conserved phenylalanine or tryptophan, this likely results from a read error. The rearrangement joins TRBV13 to TRBJ2-3; TRBD2 aligns across 14 bases. CDR1 and CDR2 from the germline V gene are PRHDT and FYEKMQ (reference sequence). The J segment lost 8 bases and the V segment lost 5 bases, leaving 12 bases of the junction unmatched. CDR3 size: 17 residues. The CDR3 DNA follows: TGTGCCAGCAGCCTATCGGGACTAGCGGGGGCCCGGGGTACGCAGTATTCT. Translating gives CASSLSGLAGARGTQYS.

At least ten counts were recorded for this clonotype. The V gene is TRBV6-4, the J gene TRBJ1-1; D may be TRBD1 (6 bases). The CDR3 consists of 13 residues. CDR1 is MRHNA, CDR2 SNTAGT, per germline. V dropped 6 bases and J dropped 5 bases, with 13 bases sitting between them. The CDR3 DNA reads TGTGCCAGCAGCCAGGGGTCGAGGACTGAAGCTTTCTTT. As protein: CASSQGSRTEAFF.

This clonotype was seen a few times. The genes are TRBV20-1 and TRBJ2-7; 7 bases align to TRBD1. The V gene's germline CDR1 is DFQATT and CDR2 SNEGSKA (reference sequence). Trimming cost V 0 bases and J 4 bases; bases outside gene matches: 9. This CDR3 has 15 amino acids. The CDR3 loop is CSARDPRQGEYEQYF. The CDR3 nucleotides read TGCAGTGCTAGAGATCCGAGACAGGGAGAATACGAGCAGTACTTC.

The rearrangement joins TRBV6-5 to TRBJ2-7; 12 bases align to TRBD2. CDR1 is MNHEY and CDR2 is SVGAGI in the germline V gene. The CDR3 has 19 amino acids. V lost 0 bases, J lost 2 bases, and 11 bases stayed unmatched. DNA for the CDR3: TGTGCCAGCAGTTACTCTGCACTAGCGGGGGGCACAATGGCCTACGAGCAGTACTTC. It is translated as CASSYSALAGGTMAYEQYF.

There are a few counts of this clonotype. The chain has TRBV27 and TRBJ2-3; tentatively, D is TRBD2 (6 bases). This CDR3 contains 12 residues. V lost 6 bases and J 5 bases, leaving 9 bases between the germline ends. The germline V gene has CDR1 MNHEY and CDR2 SMNVEV (reference sequence). CDR3 nucleotide sequence: TGTGCCAGCAGCGGGAGTGGAGATACGCAGTATTTT. It encodes CASSGSGDTQYF.

The chain's CDR3 is CSAPEGHQPQHF. The CDR3 DNA reads as TGCAGTGCTCCCGAGGGCCATCAGCCCCAGCATTTT. The chain has TRBV20-1 and TRBJ1-5; D remains unclear. In germline, CDR1 is DFQATT, CDR2 SNEGSKA (reference sequence). The CDR3 has 12 residues. The V gene lost 5 bases and the J gene lost 5 bases, with 10 bases spanning the gap.

The chain has TRBV28 and TRBJ1-1; D not certain. V was trimmed by 5 bases and J by 1 base, leaving 11 bases between them. The CDR3 contains 14 residues. Germline V CDR1 and CDR2: MDHEN, SYDVKM. The CDR3 region has the DNA TGTGCCAGCAGTCCCCCTCCGGGGAACACTGAAGCTTTCTTT. This encodes CASSPPPGNTEAFF.

The chain uses TRBV6-5 and TRBJ2-1; the match to TRBD1 covers 9 bases. Trimming at V came to 5 bases and at J to 6 bases, leaving 11 bases not matched to a gene. CDR1 and CDR2 from the germline V gene are MNHEY and SVGAGI. This CDR3 contains 16 residues. The CDR3 region is CASSHTGTGMINEQFF. The CDR3 DNA is TGTGCCAGCAGTCACACCGGGACAGGGATGATCAATGAGCAGTTCTTC.

This clonotype has more than one count but fewer than ten. This sequence joins TRBV4-2 and TRBJ1-4, with D maybe TRBD1 (5 bases). The germline V gene encodes CDR1 LGHNA and CDR2 YNFKEQ. The germline V and J ends were trimmed by 0 bases and 3 bases, with 8 bases remaining between them. This CDR3 has 15 residues. The CDR3 is CASSQDGGPNEKLFF. DNA of the CDR3: TGTGCCAGCAGCCAAGATGGGGGTCCTAATGAAAAACTGTTTTTT.

This clonotype has more than one count but fewer than ten. The chain recombines TRBV29-1 with TRBJ1-1, with no clear D. CDR1 is SQVTM and CDR2 is ANQGSEA in the germline V gene. The CDR3 has 13 residues. V lost 3 bases and J 1 base, leaving 9 bases between the germline ends. The CDR3 is CSVEGYRNTEAFF. As DNA, the CDR3 is TGCAGCGTTGAGGGTTACCGGAACACTGAAGCTTTCTTT.